The 9 T cell receptor beta chains below were found in one sample sequenced in a study of blood T cell repertoires in COVID-19. The repertoire was sequenced with immunoSEQ multiplex PCR; TCRdb's copy has only in-frame clones and lacks some. The sample lists 200,000 to 250,000 clones, nearly 85% occurring once. What was sequenced was peripheral blood. The receptors come from a woman aged 25 to 39 with COVID-19, enrolled during active disease.

This chain joins TRBV30 and TRBJ1-3; 9 nucleotides line up with TRBD1. V was clipped by 0 bases and J by 7 bases; unmatched bases: 10. The CDR3 has 16 residues. Germline V gives CDR1 GTSNPN, CDR2 SVGIG (reference sequence). The CDR3 DNA is TGTGCCTGGAGTGTAAGGAAAACAGGGGGCAGGAACACCATATATTTT. This encodes CAWSVRKTGGRNTIYF.

This chain joins TRBV27 and TRBJ1-4; D call uncertain. Germline CDR1 reads MNHEY; CDR2 reads SMNVEV (reference sequence). The V end was cut by 6 bases, the J end by 5 bases, with 13 bases between. The CDR3 covers 14 residues. The CDR3 nucleotides are TGTGCCAGCAGGTTAACAGCTACAAATGAAAAACTGTTTTTT. It specifies CASRLTATNEKLFF.

This clone showed up just a few times. V is TRBV2 and J is TRBJ2-3; D not certain. This CDR3 contains 15 residues. The V end was cut by 2 bases, the J end by 1 base, with 10 bases between. The germline gives CDR1 SNHLY, CDR2 FYNNEI. As DNA, the CDR3 is TGTGCCAGCAGTGAACGGAGACTTGGCACAGATACGCAGTATTTT. It is translated as CASSERRLGTDTQYF.

V and J are TRBV27 and TRBJ2-7, with a weak D call TRBD1 (6 bases). Germline-derived CDR1 and CDR2 are MNHEY and SMNVEV (reference sequence). V was trimmed by 3 bases and J by 6 bases, leaving 12 bases between them. The CDR3 is 13 residues long. The DNA for the CDR3 is TGTGCCAGCAGTTTTGGACAGTCAGGCGAGCAGTACTTC. Its translation is CASSFGQSGEQYF.

The chain is built from TRBV5-5 and TRBJ2-7; D remains ambiguous. The ends were cut back, 0 bases at V and 3 bases at J, with 4 bases in the middle. CDR1 is SGHKS and CDR2 is YYEKEE in the germline V gene (reference sequence). The CDR3 contains 12 residues. The CDR3 region is CASSLGHYEQYF. CDR3 sequence (DNA): TGTGCCAGCAGCTTGGGGCACTACGAGCAGTACTTC. The complete variable domain, with remaining parts taken from reference TRBV5-5 and TRBJ2-7, reads DAGVTQSPTHLIKTRGQQVTLRCSPISGHKSVSWYQQVLGQGPQFIFQYYEKEERGRGNFPDRFSARQFPNYSSELNVNALLLGDSALYLCASSLGHYEQYFGPGTRLTVT.

The V gene is TRBV7-2, the J gene TRBJ2-5, with 8 bases that match TRBD1. Germline V CDR1 and CDR2: SGHTA, FQGNSA. This CDR3 has 15 amino acids. Trimming took 3 bases from V and 1 from J; bases not matched to a gene: 4. The chain's CDR3 is CASSFNTGGQETQYF. CDR3 sequence (DNA): TGTGCCAGCAGCTTTAATACAGGGGGCCAAGAGACCCAGTACTTC.

The V call is TRBV9, the J call TRBJ2-2; possibly TRBD2 for D (6 bases). Germline V gene sequence: CDR1 SGDLS, CDR2 YYNGEE. The CDR3 is 17 amino acids. V gave up 0 bases and J gave up 4 bases, with 16 bases separating them. The CDR3 loop reads CASSVGVKGGFTGELFF. The CDR3 nucleotides are TGTGCCAGCAGCGTAGGGGTAAAGGGAGGATTCACCGGGGAGCTGTTTTTT.

J is TRBJ2-5 and V is TRBV11-1; D is perhaps TRBD2 (5 bases). V dropped 5 bases and J dropped 3 bases, with 16 bases sitting between them. Germline CDR1 SGHAT, CDR2 FQDESV (reference sequence). The CDR3 loop spans 15 amino acids. For the CDR3, the DNA is TGTGCCAGCAGCCGACTACTCGAGTGGGAAGAGACCCAGTACTTC. This codes for CASSRLLEWEETQYF.

DNA of the CDR3: TGTGCCAGCGGGGGGACAGGGGGAGGAAACACCATATATTTT. This sequence encodes CASGGTGGGNTIYF. This sequence joins TRBV9 and TRBJ1-3; 11 bases map to TRBD1. V lost 7 bases, J lost 4 bases, and 4 bases stayed unmatched. Germline CDR1 reads SGDLS; CDR2 reads YYNGEE. The CDR3 totals 14 residues.